The text below deals with one T cell receptor beta chain. It was with unique molecular identifiers that the TCRbeta library was prepared. TCRdb re-analysed the PCR reads in MiXCR, keeping a single row per CDR3 protein. The table records about 200,000 distinct CDR3 sequences, roughly 15% of them present only once. The data derive from a study of T-cell reconstitution after alpha-beta-depleted transplantation in children. CDR1 and CDR2 (germline): SGHRS, YFSETQ. V shed 6 bases and J shed 7 bases, with 20 bases lying between them. The CDR3 has 16 amino acids. Sequenced material: PBMCs from the stem cell graft donor, taken from the stem cell graft. This TCR was recovered from a human donor who donated a stem cell graft to a child with acute lymphoblastic leukemia. The genes are TRBV5-1 and TRBJ1-6, with D perhaps matching TRBD1 (5 bases). The CDR3 DNA is TGCGCCAGCACTTTTCGGGGAACCGAGGGGAATTCACCCCTCCACTTT. It yields the protein CASTFRGTEGNSPLHF.